This T cell receptor (beta chain) derives from a study of blood T cell repertoires in COVID-19. The CDR3 totals 14 residues. The V segment lost 3 bases and the J segment 4 bases; nucleotides outside the gene matches: 2. The germline CDR1 and CDR2 sequences are MGHRA and YSYEKL. Authors' analysis steps: Nucleated cell counts were estimated from reference gene primer amplification. Clones were read by immunoSEQ multiplex PCR, and TCRdb kept only the in-frame ones, dropping some. V and J calls and clone size follow that table, whereas D and trimming were derived from the DNA. The sample holds 72,000 or so clones, about 89% seen once.

V gene TRBV4-1 combines with J gene TRBJ2-2; 7 bases agree with TRBD1. Sample: peripheral blood. The sequence came from a woman aged 55-70 years with acute or convalescent COVID-19. The CDR3 sequence is CASSQTGTTGELFF. In nucleotides, the CDR3 is TGCGCCAGCAGCCAGACAGGGACCACCGGGGAGCTGTTTTTT.